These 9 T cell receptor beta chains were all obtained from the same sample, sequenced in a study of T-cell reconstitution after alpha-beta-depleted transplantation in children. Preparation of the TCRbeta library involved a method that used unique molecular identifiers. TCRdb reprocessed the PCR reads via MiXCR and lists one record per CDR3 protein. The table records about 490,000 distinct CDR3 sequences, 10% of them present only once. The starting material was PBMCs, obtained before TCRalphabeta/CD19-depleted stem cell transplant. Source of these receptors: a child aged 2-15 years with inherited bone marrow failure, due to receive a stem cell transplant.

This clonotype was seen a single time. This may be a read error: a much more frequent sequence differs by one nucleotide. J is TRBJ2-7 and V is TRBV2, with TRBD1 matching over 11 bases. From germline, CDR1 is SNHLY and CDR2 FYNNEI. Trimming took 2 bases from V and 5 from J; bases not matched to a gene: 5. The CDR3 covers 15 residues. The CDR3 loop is CASSEFGQGAHEQYF. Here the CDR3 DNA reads TGTGCCAGCAGTGAATTTGGACAGGGGGCCCACGAGCAGTACTTC. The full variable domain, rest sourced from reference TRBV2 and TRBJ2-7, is EPEVTQTPSHQVTQMGQEVILRCVPISNHLYFYWYRQILGQKVEFLVSFYNNEISEKSEIFDDQFSVERPDGSNFTLKIRSTKLEDSAMYFCASSEFGQGAHEQYFGPGTRLTVT.

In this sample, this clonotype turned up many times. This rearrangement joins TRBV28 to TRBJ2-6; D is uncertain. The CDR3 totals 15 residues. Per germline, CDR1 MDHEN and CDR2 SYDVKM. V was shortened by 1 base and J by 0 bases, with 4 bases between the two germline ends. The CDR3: CASSLSGSGANVLTF. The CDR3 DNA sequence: TGTGCCAGCAGTTTATCTGGCTCTGGGGCCAACGTCCTGACTTTC.

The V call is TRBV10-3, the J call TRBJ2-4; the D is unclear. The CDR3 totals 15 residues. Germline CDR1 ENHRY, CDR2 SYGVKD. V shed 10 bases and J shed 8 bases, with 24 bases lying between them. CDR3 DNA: TGTGCCAGCCAATTGGAGACGGTGATTAAGGACATTCAGTACTTC. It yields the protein CASQLETVIKDIQYF.

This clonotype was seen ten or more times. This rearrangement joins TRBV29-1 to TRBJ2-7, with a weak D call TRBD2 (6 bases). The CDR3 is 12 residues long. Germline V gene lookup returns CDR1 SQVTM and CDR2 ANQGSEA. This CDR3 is CRTQGGAYEQYF. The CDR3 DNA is TGCAGAACCCAGGGAGGTGCCTACGAGCAGTACTTC.

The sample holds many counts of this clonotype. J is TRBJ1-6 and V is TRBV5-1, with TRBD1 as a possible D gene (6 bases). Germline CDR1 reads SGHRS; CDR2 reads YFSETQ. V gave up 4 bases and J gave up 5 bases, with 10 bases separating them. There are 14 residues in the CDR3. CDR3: CASSPGQHNSPLHF. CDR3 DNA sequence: TGCGCCAGCAGCCCGGGACAACATAATTCACCCCTCCACTTT.

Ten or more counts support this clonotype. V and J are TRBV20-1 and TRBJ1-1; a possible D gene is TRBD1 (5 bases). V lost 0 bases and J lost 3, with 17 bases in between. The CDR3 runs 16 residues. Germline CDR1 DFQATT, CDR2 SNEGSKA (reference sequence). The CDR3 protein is CSARDSRQGHYTEAFF. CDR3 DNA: TGCAGTGCTAGAGATAGCCGGCAGGGCCACTACACTGAAGCTTTCTTT.

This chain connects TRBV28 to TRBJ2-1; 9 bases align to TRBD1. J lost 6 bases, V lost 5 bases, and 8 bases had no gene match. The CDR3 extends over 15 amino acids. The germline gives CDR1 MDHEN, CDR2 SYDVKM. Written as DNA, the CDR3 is TGTGCCAGCAGTGGGGGGGGGACAGGGCTCAATGAGCAGTTCTTC. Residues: CASSGGGTGLNEQFF.

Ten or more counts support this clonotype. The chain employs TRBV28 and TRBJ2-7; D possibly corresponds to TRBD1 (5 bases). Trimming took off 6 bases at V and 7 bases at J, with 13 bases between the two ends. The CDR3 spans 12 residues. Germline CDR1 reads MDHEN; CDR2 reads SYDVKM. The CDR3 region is CASRPTALEQYF. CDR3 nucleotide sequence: TGTGCCAGCAGACCGACAGCGTTAGAGCAGTACTTC.

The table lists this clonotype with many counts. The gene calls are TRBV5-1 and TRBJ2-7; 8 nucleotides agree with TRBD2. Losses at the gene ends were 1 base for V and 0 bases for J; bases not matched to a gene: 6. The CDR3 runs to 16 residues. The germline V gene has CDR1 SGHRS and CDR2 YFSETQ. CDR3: CASSLQASGSSYEQYF. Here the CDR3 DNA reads TGCGCCAGCAGCTTGCAAGCCAGCGGGAGCTCCTACGAGCAGTACTTC.